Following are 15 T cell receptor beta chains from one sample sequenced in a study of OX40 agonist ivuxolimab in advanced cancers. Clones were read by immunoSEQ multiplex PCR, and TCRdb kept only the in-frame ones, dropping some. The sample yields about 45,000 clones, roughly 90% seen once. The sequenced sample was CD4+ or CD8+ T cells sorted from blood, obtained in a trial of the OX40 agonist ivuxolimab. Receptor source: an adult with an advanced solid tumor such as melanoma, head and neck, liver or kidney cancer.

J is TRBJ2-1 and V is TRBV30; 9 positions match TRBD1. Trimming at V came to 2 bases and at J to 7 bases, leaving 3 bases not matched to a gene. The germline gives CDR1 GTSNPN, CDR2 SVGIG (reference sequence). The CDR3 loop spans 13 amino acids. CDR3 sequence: CAWSQQGANEQFF. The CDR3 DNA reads TGTGCCTGGAGTCAACAGGGGGCTAATGAGCAGTTCTTC.

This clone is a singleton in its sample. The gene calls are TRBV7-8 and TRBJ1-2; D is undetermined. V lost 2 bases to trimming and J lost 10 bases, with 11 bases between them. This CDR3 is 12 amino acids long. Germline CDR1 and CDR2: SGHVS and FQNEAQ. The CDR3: CASSLNGRLYTF. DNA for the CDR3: TGTGCCAGCAGCTTAAATGGCCGCCTCTACACCTTC.

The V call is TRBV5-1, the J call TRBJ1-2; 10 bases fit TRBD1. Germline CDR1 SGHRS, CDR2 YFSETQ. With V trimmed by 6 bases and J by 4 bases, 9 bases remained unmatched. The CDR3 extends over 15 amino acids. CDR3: CASTEPGQGTYGYTF. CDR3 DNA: TGCGCCAGCACTGAGCCGGGACAGGGGACCTATGGCTACACCTTC. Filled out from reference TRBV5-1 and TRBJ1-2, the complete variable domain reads KAGVTQTPRYLIKTRGQQVTLSCSPISGHRSVSWYQQTPGQGLQFLFEYFSETQRNKGNFPGRFSGRQFSNSRSEMNVSTLELGDSALYLCASTEPGQGTYGYTFGSGTRLTVV.

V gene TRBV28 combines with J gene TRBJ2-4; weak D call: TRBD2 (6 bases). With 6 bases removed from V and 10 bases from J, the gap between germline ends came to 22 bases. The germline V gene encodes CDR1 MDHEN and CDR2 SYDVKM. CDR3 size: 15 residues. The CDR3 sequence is CASSLLEGRPDIQYF. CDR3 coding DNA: TGTGCCAGCAGCCTCCTCGAGGGGAGGCCTGATATTCAGTACTTC.

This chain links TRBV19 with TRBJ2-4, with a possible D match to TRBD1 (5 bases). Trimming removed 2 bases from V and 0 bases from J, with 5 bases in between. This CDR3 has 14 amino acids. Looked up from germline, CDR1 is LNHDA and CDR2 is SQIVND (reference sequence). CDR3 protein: CASSIQGAKNIQYF. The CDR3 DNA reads TGTGCCAGTAGTATACAGGGAGCCAAAAACATTCAGTACTTC.

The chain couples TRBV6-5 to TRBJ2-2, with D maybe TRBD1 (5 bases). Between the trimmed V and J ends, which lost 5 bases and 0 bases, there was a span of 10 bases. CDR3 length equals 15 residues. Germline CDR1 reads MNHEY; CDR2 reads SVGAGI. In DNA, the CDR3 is TGTGCCAGCAGTGTAACAGGAACGAACACCGGGGAGCTGTTTTTT. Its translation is CASSVTGTNTGELFF.

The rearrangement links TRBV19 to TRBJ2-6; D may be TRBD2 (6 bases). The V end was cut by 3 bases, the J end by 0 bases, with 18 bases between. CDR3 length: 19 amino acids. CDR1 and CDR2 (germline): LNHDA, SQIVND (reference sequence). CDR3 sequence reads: CASSIFRAGRSSGANVLTF. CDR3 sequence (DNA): TGTGCCAGTAGTATCTTCCGGGCAGGGAGGAGCTCTGGGGCCAACGTCCTGACTTTC.

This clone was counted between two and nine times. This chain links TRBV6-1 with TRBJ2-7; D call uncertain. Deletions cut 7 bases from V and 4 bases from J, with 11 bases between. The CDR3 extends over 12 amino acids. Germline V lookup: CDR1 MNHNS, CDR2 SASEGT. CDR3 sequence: CASMKVAYEQYF. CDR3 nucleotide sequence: TGTGCCAGCATGAAGGTAGCTTACGAGCAGTACTTC.

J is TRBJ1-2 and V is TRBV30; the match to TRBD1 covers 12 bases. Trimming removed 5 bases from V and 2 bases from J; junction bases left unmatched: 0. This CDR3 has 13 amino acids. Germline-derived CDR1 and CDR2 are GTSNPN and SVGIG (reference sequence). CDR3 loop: CAWGTGGNYGYTF. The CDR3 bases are TGTGCCTGGGGGACAGGGGGCAACTATGGCTACACCTTC.

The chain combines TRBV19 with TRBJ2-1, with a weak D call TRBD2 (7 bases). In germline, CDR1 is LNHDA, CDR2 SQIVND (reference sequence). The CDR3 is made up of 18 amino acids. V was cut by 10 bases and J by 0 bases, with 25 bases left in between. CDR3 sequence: CATHLGGLADSSYNEQFF. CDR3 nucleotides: TGTGCCACCCACTTGGGCGGGCTAGCGGACAGCTCCTACAATGAGCAGTTCTTC.

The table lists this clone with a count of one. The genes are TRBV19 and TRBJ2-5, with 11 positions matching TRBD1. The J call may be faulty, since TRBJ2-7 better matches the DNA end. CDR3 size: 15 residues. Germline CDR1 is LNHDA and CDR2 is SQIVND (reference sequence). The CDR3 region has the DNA TGTGCCAGTAGTTCCGGGACAGGGGGCTCCTACGAGCAGTACTTC. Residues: CASSSGTGGSYEQYF.

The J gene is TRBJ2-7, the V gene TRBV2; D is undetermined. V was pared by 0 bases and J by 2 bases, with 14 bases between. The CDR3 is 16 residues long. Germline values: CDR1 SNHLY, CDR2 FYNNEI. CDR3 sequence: CASSEARQAATYEQYF. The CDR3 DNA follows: TGTGCCAGCAGTGAAGCGAGGCAGGCCGCGACCTACGAGCAGTACTTC.

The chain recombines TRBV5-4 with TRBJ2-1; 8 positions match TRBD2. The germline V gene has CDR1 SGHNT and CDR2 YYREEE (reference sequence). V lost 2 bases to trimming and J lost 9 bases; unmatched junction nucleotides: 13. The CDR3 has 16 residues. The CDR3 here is CASSFGTRGIQSEQFF. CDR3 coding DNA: TGTGCCAGCAGCTTTGGGACTAGAGGGATCCAATCTGAGCAGTTCTTC.

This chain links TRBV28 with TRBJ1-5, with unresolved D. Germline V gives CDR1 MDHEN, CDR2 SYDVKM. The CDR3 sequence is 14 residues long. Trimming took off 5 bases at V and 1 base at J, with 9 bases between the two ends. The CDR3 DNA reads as TGTGCCAGCAGTCTTCGGCTCAGCAATCAGCCCCAGCATTTT. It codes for CASSLRLSNQPQHF.

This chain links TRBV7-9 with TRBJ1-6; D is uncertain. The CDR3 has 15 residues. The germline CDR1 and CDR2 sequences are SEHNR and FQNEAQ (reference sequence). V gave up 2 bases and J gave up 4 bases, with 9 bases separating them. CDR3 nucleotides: TGTGCCAGCAGCTTAAGGGCAGGATATAATTCACCCCTCCACTTT. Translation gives CASSLRAGYNSPLHF.